This T cell receptor (beta chain) was obtained from a study of CD8+CD57+ T cells in acquired aplastic anemia. For this clonotype: This may arise from a read error, as a much more abundant clone is one base away.

Genomic DNA was employed as the template in profiling TCR beta VDJ and CDR3. TCRdb recomputed calls from the reads with MiXCR, one row per CDR3 protein. The sample includes around 170,000 distinct CDR3 sequences, about 64% of them seen just once. The clonotype originates from a human donor in good health. Sequenced sample: sorted CD4+, CD8+, or CD8+CD57+ T cells (not recorded which) from PBMCs.

The CDR3 DNA reads TGCAGTGCTAAACAAGAACCCGTGTGGGGGGCACCTAACTATGGCTACACCTTC. Encoded protein: CSAKQEPVWGAPNYGYTF. The rearrangement links TRBV20-1 to TRBJ1-2, with D tentatively TRBD1 (6 bases). V was pared by 4 bases and J by 0 bases, with 24 bases between. The CDR3 consists of 18 residues. Germline CDR1 reads DFQATT; CDR2 reads SNEGSKA (reference sequence).